This T cell receptor beta chain was identified during a study of blood T cell repertoires in COVID-19. Study background: Acute and convalescent COVID-19 specimens originated in the United States, Italy and Spain.

There are 16 residues in the CDR3. Germline V CDR1 and CDR2: KGHSH, LQKENI. The V end was cut by 3 bases, the J end by 3 bases, with 12 bases between. Per the original data handling: Cell counts per sample came from amplifying reference gene primers. TCRdb keeps only in-frame clones here, not all; method: immunoSEQ multiplex PCR. The D gene and trimming were derived from the DNA, and the V and J assignments and clone size from that table. Among approximately 160,000 clones listed, approximately 88% were seen once. This chain links TRBV18 with TRBJ1-6, with D tentatively TRBD1 (5 bases). This TCR was recovered from a woman aged 80 or over with active or convalescent COVID-19. Material for sequencing was peripheral blood. The CDR3 here is CASSPSAQGYNSPLHF. CDR3 DNA: TGTGCCAGCTCACCTTCGGCGCAGGGCTATAATTCACCCCTCCACTTT.